The clone carrying this TCR beta chain was seen once. Germline CDR1 is SGHRS and CDR2 is YFSETQ. The CDR3 extends over 14 amino acids. Trimming removed 0 bases from V and 8 bases from J; junction bases left unmatched: 4. This sample is drawn from a study of blood T cell repertoires in COVID-19. Study-level information: Samples taken during acute and convalescent COVID-19 were collected in the United States, Italy and Spain. Nucleic acid was either cDNA or gDNA, and it came from T cells, B-cell-depleted T cells, or PBMCs.

Study processing details: Reference gene primer amplification yielded estimated nucleated cell counts. Sequenced by immunoSEQ multiplex PCR; TCRdb stores in-frame clones only, minus some. For V, J and clone size, that table is used; D and trimming come from the DNA. The sample has 100,000 or so clones, roughly four fifths seen once. The chain has TRBV5-1 and TRBJ1-4, with TRBD1 matching over 7 bases. The origin of this receptor is a middle-aged man with active or convalescent COVID-19. The sequencing sample was made of peripheral blood. CDR3: CASSLGGTEEKLFF. CDR3 nucleotide sequence: TGCGCCAGCAGCTTGGGTGGGACAGAAGAAAAACTGTTTTTT.